This T cell receptor beta chain was documented in a study of T cell repertoires in cytomegalovirus infection. Across the study: Public TCR beta signatures were indicative of both CMV infection and a matching HLA type.

From the reads, TCRdb called clonotypes with MiXCR, one entry per CDR3 protein. The sample has about 500,000 distinct CDR3 sequences, 33% seen once. This CDR3 spans 18 amino acids. The germline CDR1 and CDR2 sequences are MNHGY and SAAAGT. V was shortened by 0 bases and J by 3 bases, with 15 bases between the two germline ends. This clonotype was counted between two and nine times. No antigen is known for it. This specimen consisted of cultured PBMCs, obtained from culture after CMV antigen stimulation. The genes are TRBV6-8 and TRBJ1-6, with D perhaps matching TRBD1 (5 bases). This sequence originates from a human donor in good health (CMV status not recorded). Some clones in this sample may be carry-over from other donors' samples. The DNA of the CDR3 is TGTGCCAGCAGTTACTCTGGGCAGGGCCTTAGCTATAATTCACCCCTCCACTTT. Encoded protein: CASSYSGQGLSYNSPLHF.